The 14 T cell receptor beta chains listed next were all sequenced from one sample in a study of T cells in women clearing cervical HPV infection. Assay: immunoSEQ multiplex PCR; the TCRdb copy retains only in-frame clones and omits some. In total, the table holds approximately 31,000 clones. What was sequenced was blood buffy coat. These receptors originate from a woman between 18 and 70 years old with a cervical HPV16 infection that either progressed to CIN3+ or cleared (not recorded which).

To note about this clone: Coverage ceases 3 residues before the CDR3 finishes, and the germline J gene fills in the end. The rearrangement joins TRBV2 to TRBJ1-1; 7 nucleotides agree with TRBD1. Germline trimming cut 8 bases from V and 1 base from J; bases unmatched to any gene: 13. Germline CDR1 SNHLY, CDR2 FYNNEI. The CDR3 has 16 residues. The CDR3: CASARAETGPNTEAFF. The CDR3 DNA, read in part, is TGTGCCAGCGCCCGGGCGGAGACAGGGCCGAACACTGAA.

About this clone itself: The read ends 3 residues shy of where the CDR3 ends; the end is completed using the germline J gene. The rearrangement uses TRBV5-4 and TRBJ2-7, with 8 bases fitting TRBD1. V lost 4 bases and J lost 0; bases outside the gene matches: 0. Germline V gene data show CDR1 as SGHNT and CDR2 as YYREEE (reference sequence). The CDR3 contains 13 residues. CDR3 region: CASSDRGSYEQYF. The part of the CDR3 DNA that was read is TGTGCCAGCAGCGACAGGGGCTCCTACGAG.

About this clone: The read is 3 residues too short to cover the CDR3 end, so that end is filled in from the germline J gene. This chain uses TRBV2 with TRBJ2-2; a possible D gene is TRBD1 (6 bases). The germline CDR1 and CDR2 sequences are SNHLY and FYNNEI. This CDR3 has 15 amino acids. Trimming pared 4 bases from V and 2 bases from J, leaving 11 bases between. The covered CDR3 bases are TGTGCCAGCAGTGTATACAGGGTCAACACCGGGGAG. This translates into CASSVYRVNTGE. The full CDR3 protein is CASSVYRVNTGELFF.

This clone shows up as large by frequency. The read ends 3 residues before the CDR3 terminus; that terminus is restored from the germline J gene. The sample carries other DNA sequences with the same CDR3. The genes are TRBV10-3 and TRBJ1-1; no firm D call. The CDR3 consists of 13 residues. Germline CDR1 ENHRY, CDR2 SYGVKD. V dropped 4 bases and J dropped 0 bases, with 6 bases sitting between them. The CDR3 bases that were read are TGTGCCATCAGTGCAGGTTTGAACACTGAA. Its translation is CAISAGLNTE. The whole CDR3 region reads CAISAGLNTEAFF.

Worth noting for this clone: The read is 3 residues too short to cover the CDR3 end, so that end is filled in from the germline J gene. The chain employs TRBV5-6 and TRBJ2-3; D gene unclear. CDR1 is SGHDT, CDR2 YYEEEE, per germline. Trimming stripped 3 bases from V and 2 bases from J, with 13 bases between. The length of the CDR3 is 15 residues. The CDR3 DNA, read in part, is TGTGCCAGCAGCTCCCTGGCGGCTAACACAGATACG. Protein product: CASSSLAANTDT. The full CDR3 protein is CASSSLAANTDTQYF.

Concerning this clone itself: The sequenced fragment ends 3 residues before the CDR3 boundary, so the rest is inferred from the germline J gene. Distinct nucleotide sequences in the sample also encode this CDR3. The chain links TRBV5-1 to TRBJ2-1, with a weak D call TRBD2 (6 bases). The V gene lost 1 base and the J gene lost 3 bases, with 8 bases spanning the gap. CDR3 length: 14 amino acids. Per germline, CDR1 SGHRS and CDR2 YFSETQ. The sequenced CDR3 bases are TGCGCCAGCAGCTTGTCCGGGGGCTACAATGAG. As protein: CASSLSGGYNE. The entire CDR3 reads CASSLSGGYNEQFF. The full variable domain, with the rest looked up from reference TRBV5-1 and TRBJ2-1, is KAGVTQTPRYLIKTRGQQVTLSCSPISGHRSVSWYQQTPGQGLQFLFEYFSETQRNKGNFPGRFSGRQFSNSRSEMNVSTLELGDSALYLCASSLSGGYNEQFFGPGTRLTVL.

As regards this clone: The CDR3 goes on 3 residues after the read ends, and that part is filled in from the germline J gene. V gene TRBV4-1 combines with J gene TRBJ2-7; the match to TRBD2 covers 7 bases. Germline V CDR1 and CDR2: MGHRA, YSYEKL. The length of the CDR3 is 16 residues. V was pared by 0 bases and J by 4 bases, with 9 bases of the junction left unmatched. The part of the CDR3 DNA that was read is TGCGCCAGCAGCCAAGAGGGGGGGGGACTGAAATACGAG. Amino acids: CASSQEGGGLKYE. The whole CDR3 sequence is CASSQEGGGLKYEQYF.

CDR3 bases read: TGTGCCAGCAGCGGTCCGGGACTAGCAAGTTCCTACAATGAG. This gives the protein CASSGPGLASSYNE. The entire CDR3 is CASSGPGLASSYNEQFF. V gene TRBV7-8 combines with J gene TRBJ2-1, with 9 nucleotides matching TRBD2. The missing CDR3 end, 3 residues past where the read stops, is filled in from the germline J gene. The germline V gene has CDR1 SGHVS and CDR2 FQNEAQ. This CDR3 contains 17 residues. With 5 bases clipped from V and 1 base from J, the junction kept 9 bases outside the gene matches.

On this clone itself: Read sequence stops 3 residues before the CDR3 end, and the germline J gene provides the missing end. V gene TRBV2 combines with J gene TRBJ2-3; perhaps TRBD2 as D (6 bases). CDR3 length equals 15 residues. CDR1 SNHLY and CDR2 FYNNEI come from the germline V gene. The covered CDR3 bases are TGTGCCAGCAGTGAGAGGGCTAGCGCTTGGGAGACG. Amino acid sequence: CASSERASAWET. Given in full, the CDR3 is CASSERASAWETQYF.

A note on this clone: The CDR3 is cut off 3 residues early in the read; its end comes from the germline J gene. V usage is TRBV6-2 or TRBV6-3 and J usage is TRBJ2-1; D gene ambiguous. This CDR3 is 13 amino acids long. V lost 6 bases to trimming and J lost 6 bases, with 12 bases between them. Per the germline V gene, CDR1 is MNHEY and CDR2 is SVGEGT. The CDR3 DNA, read in part, is TGTGCCAGCAGGCGAGCTACGGGCAATGAG. Its translation is CASRRATGNE. The complete CDR3 protein is CASRRATGNEQFF.

Details on this clone: The read ends 3 residues shy of where the CDR3 ends; the end is completed using the germline J gene. This chain joins TRBV5-4 and TRBJ2-3; no definite D call. Trimming pared 1 base from V and 2 bases from J, leaving 11 bases between. Germline V lookup: CDR1 SGHNT, CDR2 YYREEE (reference sequence). CDR3 length: 15 amino acids. The part of the CDR3 DNA that was read is TGTGCCAGCAGCTTGTTGGCGGCCCTCACAGATACG. It is translated as CASSLLAALTDT. The CDR3 in full is CASSLLAALTDTQYF.

Remarks on this clone: Coverage ceases 3 residues before the CDR3 finishes, and the germline J gene fills in the end. The chain joins TRBV30 to TRBJ1-5; D uncertain. V lost 3 bases, J lost 4 bases, and 16 bases lay in between. The germline CDR1 and CDR2 sequences are GTSNPN and SVGIG (reference sequence). CDR3 length: 15 amino acids. This CDR3 is CAWRARWPRNQPQHF. CDR3 bases read: TGTGCCTGGAGGGCTCGGTGGCCTAGAAATCAGCCC.

Worth noting for this clone: The CDR3 end is not reached by the read, which stops 3 residues before it; the germline J gene fills it in. The chain uses TRBV30 and TRBJ2-3; no clear D gene. The CDR3 contains 14 residues. Trimming took 0 bases from V and 5 from J, leaving 12 bases between them. Germline V gene sequence: CDR1 GTSNPN, CDR2 SVGIG (reference sequence). The CDR3 DNA, read in part, is TGTGCCTGGAGTGTAGCCGACTTGAGAGATACG. Amino acids: CAWSVADLRDT. The entire CDR3 reads CAWSVADLRDTQYF.

On this clone: The CDR3 end is not reached by the read, which stops 3 residues before it; the germline J gene fills it in. The gene calls are TRBV20-1 and TRBJ2-4, with 11 positions matching TRBD2. Trimming cost V 6 bases and J 0 bases; bases outside gene matches: 10. The CDR3 runs to 17 residues. Germline CDR1 is DFQATT and CDR2 is SNEGSKA (reference sequence). CDR3 DNA, as far as it was read: TGCAGTGCAAGTGCGGTGACTAGCGGGGTAGCCAAAAACATT. Its protein product is CSASAVTSGVAKNI. The full-length CDR3 reads as CSASAVTSGVAKNIQYF.